This TCR beta chain was documented in a study of T cell changes during pregnancy in multiple sclerosis. The method was immunoSEQ multiplex PCR; TCRdb's version includes in-frame clones alone and lacks a portion of them. The repertoire holds almost 20,000 clones, with about 88% as singletons. CDR1 is SGDLS and CDR2 is YYNGEE in the germline V gene. Trimming at V came to 4 bases and at J to 7 bases, leaving 7 bases not matched to a gene. The CDR3 loop spans 13 amino acids. This sequence originates from a female donor in good health, enrolled as a control in a pregnancy study. Sequencing was performed on CD8+ T cells from peripheral blood mononuclear cells, taken in the third trimester of pregnancy. V usage is TRBV9 and J usage is TRBJ1-2; 7 positions match TRBD1. CDR3 in amino acids: CASSSDRYSGYTF. For the CDR3, the DNA is TGTGCCAGCAGCTCGGACAGGTACTCTGGCTACACCTTC.